The present TCR beta chain was sequenced within a study of cytomegalovirus exposure and HLA in healthy donors. Across the whole study: Of roughly 400 genotyped donors, roughly 81% grouped in the Caucasian-associated ancestry cluster. Regarding the study as a whole: The study listed 164 cytomegalovirus-associated TCR beta chains.

V dropped 6 bases and J dropped 2; count of bases not matched to a gene: 13. CDR3 length: 16 amino acids. The germline V gene encodes CDR1 MDHEN and CDR2 SYDVKM. A few counts support this clone. The antigen remains unidentified. Primers for the PCR totalled 60 Vbeta and 13 Jbeta. The protocol was immunoSEQ multiplex PCR, while the TCRdb copy is restricted to in-frame clones and leaves out a portion. Of about 120,000 clones in the sample, around 76% were seen once. Sequencing was performed on PBMCs. The rearrangement links TRBV28 to TRBJ2-7; 7 nucleotides match TRBD2. The sequence derives from a man aged 55 to 69 in good health and CMV-seropositive. The CDR3 DNA reads as TGTGCCAGCAGGCCCCCCGGCGGGAGAGGCACCTACGAGCAGTACTTC. Translated, it gives CASRPPGGRGTYEQYF. The whole variable domain, filled in from reference TRBV28 and TRBJ2-7, reads DVKVTQSSRYLVKRTGEKVFLECVQDMDHENMFWYRQDPGLGLRLIYFSYDVKMKEKGDIPEGYSVSREKKERFSLILESASTNQTSMYLCASRPPGGRGTYEQYFGPGTRLTVT.